This is a list of T cell receptor beta chains from one sample in a study of Graves' ophthalmopathy and Graves' hyperthyroidism. Via MiXCR, TCRdb re-called the multiplex PCR reads, giving one row per CDR3 protein. The sample has about 220,000 distinct CDR3 sequences; about 22% are singletons. The sample consisted of peripheral blood. Source of these receptors: a woman aged 50 to 65 with Graves' ophthalmopathy. Both conserved end residues are part of each CDR3. The D gene is left open where the match is weak.

v_call | d_call | cdr3_aa
TRBV19 | NA | CASRTVGHYGYTF
TRBV28 | TRBD1 | CASSSGGMETQYF
TRBV14 | TRBD1 | CASSRQGTGELFF
TRBV15 | TRBD1 | CATMRGPSGNTIYF
TRBV12-3/TRBV12-4 | NA | CASSLGPPRGTEAFF
TRBV7-3 | NA | CASSAGTTYEQYF
TRBV5-1 | NA | CASSPRDISGANVLTF
TRBV27 | NA | CASSLSMRGVGTGELFF
TRBV20-1 | TRBD2 | CSADLAGETQYF
TRBV11-2 | TRBD2 | CASSLDASGRAYEQYF
TRBV6-5 | NA | CASQPGEGKAFF
TRBV20-1 | TRBD2 | CSARDRTSGRLQETQYF
TRBV6-5 | NA | CASSYSGGTGELFF
TRBV19 | NA | CASSIQDGQPQHF
TRBV6-1 | NA | CASIPEGAKNIQYF
TRBV7-2 | TRBD1 | CAGTDDFRQGNNSPLHF
TRBV6-1 | TRBD1 | CASSLRDRPYEQYF
TRBV30 | NA | CAWTPIGSSYNSPLHF
TRBV12-3/TRBV12-4 | NA | CASSLVARSYNEQFF
TRBV7-8 | NA | CASSSGEPYEQYF
TRBV24-1 | NA | CATSDSRDLTEAFF
TRBV6-5 | NA | CASSLHFQETQYF
TRBV20-1 | TRBD2 | CSAKVAGHYEQYF
TRBV12-3/TRBV12-4 | NA | CASRAAGFTSPLHF
TRBV7-2 | NA | CAAGQTSYGYTF
TRBV11-2 | TRBD2 | CASSLDSLAGPKNIQYF
TRBV5-1 | NA | CASEKDGTQETQYF
TRBV6-2/TRBV6-3 | TRBD2 | CASSYGLAGGPEETQYF